Described below is a single T cell receptor (beta chain) sequence and its context. These data belong to a study of cytomegalovirus exposure and HLA in healthy donors. PCR primers comprised 60 Vbeta and 13 Jbeta primers. The assay was immunoSEQ multiplex PCR, and TCRdb's table has in-frame clones only and misses some. The sample holds fewer than 150,000 clones, about three quarters seen once. The junction had 6 bases not matched to a gene; V was cut back by 4 bases and J by 7 bases. Germline CDR1 SGHVS, CDR2 FQNEAQ. The CDR3 covers 13 residues. The source is a woman between 40 and 55 years old in good health and CMV-seropositive. This chain joins TRBV7-8 and TRBJ1-1; 7 nucleotides match TRBD1. The sequenced sample consisted of PBMCs. CDR3 sequence: CASSSQGLSEAFF. The CDR3 region has the DNA TGTGCCAGCAGCTCACAGGGGCTCAGTGAAGCTTTCTTT.